Listed here are 22 T cell receptor beta chains from one sample, sequenced in a study of blood T cells in healthy people across ages. The second PCR ran roughly 7 to 11 cycles with a sample-barcoded 5' primer and J-beta primers. Each CDR3 protein is one row after TCRdb ran MiXCR on the 5' RACE reads. The sample includes approximately 800,000 distinct CDR3 sequences, around two thirds of them seen just once. The sequenced sample was blood. These receptors all come from a man aged 25 to 40 in good health.

The rearrangement links TRBV4-3 to TRBJ1-2; 10 bases fit TRBD1. The junction had 14 bases not matched to a gene; V was cut back by 3 bases and J by 7 bases. The CDR3 is made up of 17 amino acids. Germline V gene sequence: CDR1 LGHNA, CDR2 YSLEER. In DNA, the CDR3 is TGCGCCAGCAGCCATTTGGGGACAGGGGCCCGGGATGGTGGCTACACCTTC. Translating gives CASSHLGTGARDGGYTF.

The chain joins TRBV6-2 or TRBV6-3 to TRBJ2-1, with 9 bases identical to TRBD1. The V gene's germline CDR1 is MNHEY and CDR2 SVGEGT. The CDR3 is 17 residues long. The J segment lost 0 bases and the V segment lost 6 bases, leaving 9 bases of the junction unmatched. The CDR3 nucleotides are TGTGCCAGCAGCAAACGACAGGGGGGGTCCTCCTACAATGAGCAGTTCTTC. Translated: CASSKRQGGSSYNEQFF.

A few counts support this clonotype. The rearrangement joins TRBV12-3 or TRBV12-4 to TRBJ1-2, with a possible D match to TRBD1 (5 bases). Trimming cost V 2 bases and J 4 bases, with 11 bases left between them. CDR3 length: 14 amino acids. The CDR3 region is CASSLNAGIYGYTF. Here the CDR3 DNA reads TGTGCCAGCAGTTTAAATGCAGGGATCTATGGCTACACCTTC.

In this sample, this clonotype turned up a few times. The chain joins TRBV28 to TRBJ2-3; 9 bases align to TRBD2. This CDR3 comprises 15 residues. The V and J ends lost 6 bases and 6 bases, in that order; junction bases with no gene match: 10. Looked up from germline, CDR1 is MDHEN and CDR2 is SYDVKM. The DNA of the CDR3 is TGTGCCAGCAGCGCCATCGGGCTAGCGGGGGATACGCAGTATTTT. Translation gives CASSAIGLAGDTQYF.

The chain employs TRBV20-1 and TRBJ2-7; possible D gene TRBD1, 8 bases. V was cut by 6 bases and J by 3 bases, with 15 bases left in between. This CDR3 is built from 13 residues. Germline V CDR1 and CDR2: DFQATT, SNEGSKA (reference sequence). The CDR3 coding sequence is TGCAGTGCGGGGGGGACAGGATTCTACGAGCAGTACTTC. Encoded protein: CSAGGTGFYEQYF.

The rearrangement links TRBV20-1 to TRBJ2-5; no clear D gene. TRBJ2-7 matches the DNA end more closely, so the J call is doubtful. Germline V lookup: CDR1 DFQATT, CDR2 SNEGSKA (reference sequence). CDR3 length: 13 residues. DNA for the CDR3: TGCAGTGCAAGCCCCCAGGCACCCTACGAGCAGTACTTC. This encodes CSASPQAPYEQYF.

In DNA form, the CDR3 reads TGTGCCAGCAGCCAAGACCGAGACATTCAGTACTTC. Protein product: CASSQDRDIQYF. The V call is TRBV3-1, the J call TRBJ2-5; D is undetermined. With the DNA end fitting TRBJ2-4 better, the J assignment may be wrong. This CDR3 is 12 amino acids long. The germline gives CDR1 LGHDT, CDR2 YNNKEL (reference sequence).

The V gene is TRBV3-1, the J gene TRBJ2-5; D may be TRBD1 or TRBD2 (5 bases each). V gave up 0 bases and J gave up 5 bases, with 13 bases separating them. Germline V gives CDR1 LGHDT, CDR2 YNNKEL (reference sequence). The CDR3 is 15 residues long. CDR3 coding DNA: TGTGCCAGCAGCCAAGATTCGGGGCCGCAGGAGACCCAGTACTTC. Amino acids: CASSQDSGPQETQYF.

This chain links TRBV6-1 with TRBJ2-7; tentatively, D is TRBD1 (5 bases). V was trimmed by 8 bases and J by 5 bases, leaving 22 bases between them. The CDR3 runs to 15 residues. Per the germline V gene, CDR1 is MNHNS and CDR2 is SASEGT. CDR3 nucleotide sequence: TGTGCCAGCGGTCACTTCGAGGCAGGGTCCCACGAGCAGTACTTC. Its protein product is CASGHFEAGSHEQYF.

This clonotype was seen repeatedly, ten times or more. The V call is TRBV5-1, the J call TRBJ2-1, with 10 positions matching TRBD1. The CDR3 has 15 amino acids. Germline assignment: CDR1 SGHRS and CDR2 YFSETQ. The V gene end was trimmed by 2 bases and the J gene end by 2 bases; junction bases not matched to a gene: 1. Here the CDR3 reads CASSFGTGAYNEQFF. The CDR3 DNA reads TGCGCCAGCAGCTTCGGGACAGGGGCCTACAATGAGCAGTTCTTC.

The chain recombines TRBV2 with TRBJ1-5; TRBD1 might be the D (6 bases). Trimming left V 4 bases short and J 6 bases short, with 13 bases between. This CDR3 has 14 residues. Germline assignment: CDR1 SNHLY and CDR2 FYNNEI. CDR3 sequence (DNA): TGTGCCAGCAGTGTAGCACAGGGTCTTCAGCCCCAGCATTTT. Its translation: CASSVAQGLQPQHF. The full variable domain, completed using reference TRBV2 and TRBJ1-5, is EPEVTQTPSHQVTQMGQEVILRCVPISNHLYFYWYRQILGQKVEFLVSFYNNEISEKSEIFDDQFSVERPDGSNFTLKIRSTKLEDSAMYFCASSVAQGLQPQHFGDGTRLSIL.

The sample holds one count of this clonotype. This rearrangement joins TRBV10-3 to TRBJ2-1, with 10 positions matching TRBD2. The CDR3 loop spans 17 amino acids. Losses at the gene ends were 0 bases for V and 1 base for J; bases not matched to a gene: 3. Looked up from germline, CDR1 is ENHRY and CDR2 is SYGVKD. The CDR3 DNA is TGTGCCATCAGTGAGTCGTCTAGCGGGGGATCCTACAATGAGCAGTTCTTC. Its protein product is CAISESSSGGSYNEQFF.

J is TRBJ2-1 and V is TRBV6-2 or TRBV6-3; D is possibly TRBD2 (5 bases). This CDR3 has 17 amino acids. In germline, CDR1 is MNHEY, CDR2 SVGEGT. Trimming cost V 4 bases and J 5 bases, with 21 bases left between them. The CDR3 spells CASSFLRRQSLDNEQFF. Written as DNA, the CDR3 is TGTGCCAGCAGTTTCCTAAGGAGGCAATCTCTCGACAATGAGCAGTTCTTC.

The chain has TRBV10-3 and TRBJ2-1; 9 bases match TRBD1. The CDR3 has 15 amino acids. With 10 bases clipped from V and 0 bases from J, the junction kept 7 bases outside the gene matches. Germline lookup yields CDR1 ENHRY and CDR2 SYGVKD. This CDR3 reads CATQVGQGSYNEQFF. CDR3 in DNA: TGTGCCACCCAGGTGGGACAGGGCTCCTACAATGAGCAGTTCTTC.

This chain joins TRBV6-5 and TRBJ2-1; TRBD2 is a possible D gene (5 bases). The CDR3 spans 15 residues. V was clipped by 6 bases and J by 5 bases, with 17 bases between them. CDR1 MNHEY and CDR2 SVGAGI come from the germline V gene. In DNA form, the CDR3 reads TGTGCCAGCAGGGGGTTCGTGGACTCTCACAATGAGCAGTTCTTC. Its protein is CASRGFVDSHNEQFF.

The J gene is TRBJ1-1, the V gene TRBV4-3, with 7 positions matching TRBD1. The CDR3 spans 15 residues. J lost 6 bases, V lost 3 bases, and 10 bases had no gene match. From germline, CDR1 is LGHNA and CDR2 YSLEER. The CDR3 region is CASSHADREAAEAFF. DNA of the CDR3: TGCGCCAGCAGCCACGCTGACAGGGAGGCGGCTGAAGCTTTCTTT.

The chain has TRBV3-1 and TRBJ2-6; tentatively, D is TRBD1 (5 bases). V was shortened by 1 base and J by 2 bases, with 12 bases between the two germline ends. The CDR3 consists of 17 residues. CDR1 and CDR2 (germline): LGHDT, YNNKEL (reference sequence). The CDR3 spells CASSQGQRRPGANVLTF. The CDR3 DNA follows: TGTGCCAGCAGCCAAGGACAGAGGAGACCTGGGGCCAACGTCCTGACTTTC. The full variable domain, its missing parts supplied by reference TRBV3-1 and TRBJ2-6, is DTAVSQTPKYLVTQMGNDKSIKCEQNLGHDTMYWYKQDSKKFLKIMFSYNNKELIINETVPNRFSPKSPDKAHLNLHINSLELGDSAVYFCASSQGQRRPGANVLTFGAGSRLTVL.

This clonotype came up a few times. The chain carries TRBV2 and TRBJ2-1; 7 bases map to TRBD1. CDR1 is SNHLY, CDR2 FYNNEI, per germline. The CDR3 is 18 amino acids. Trimming cost V 4 bases and J 4 bases; bases outside gene matches: 16. The CDR3 DNA reads as TGTGCCAGCAGTGTAGAAGGGGGCTGGGACCTTTCATACAATGAGCAGTTCTTC. Its protein product is CASSVEGGWDLSYNEQFF.

There are a few counts of this clonotype. CDR3 coding DNA: TGTGCCAGCAGCGTAGGAGTTTACAATGAGCAGTTCTTC. Its protein product is CASSVGVYNEQFF. V and J are TRBV9 and TRBJ2-1; D remains unclear. V was cut by 0 bases and J by 4 bases, with 5 bases left in between. This CDR3 comprises 13 residues. Per germline, CDR1 SGDLS and CDR2 YYNGEE.

The V call is TRBV29-1, the J call TRBJ2-7; TRBD1 matches 10 bases. There are 14 residues in the CDR3. Per germline, CDR1 SQVTM and CDR2 ANQGSEA. Trimming cost V 6 bases and J 1 base; bases outside gene matches: 6. CDR3 residues: CSVMGQGLSYEQYF. CDR3 bases: TGCAGCGTGATGGGACAGGGGCTTTCCTACGAGCAGTACTTC.

The chain uses TRBV11-3 and TRBJ2-1, with D possibly being TRBD1 (7 bases). Germline V CDR1 and CDR2: SGHNT, YENEEA. Trimming left V 1 base short and J 7 bases short, with 17 bases between. This CDR3 is built from 16 residues. The CDR3 sequence: CASSLVEGRGTNEQFF. DNA of the CDR3: TGTGCCAGCAGCTTAGTTGAAGGCAGGGGGACTAATGAGCAGTTCTTC. The full variable domain, with the rest looked up from reference TRBV11-3 and TRBJ2-1, is EAGVVQSPRYKIIEKKQPVAFWCNPISGHNTLYWYLQNLGQGPELLIRYENEEAVDDSQLPKDRFSAERLKGVDSTLKIQPAELGDSAVYLCASSLVEGRGTNEQFFGPGTRLTVL.

The gene calls are TRBV4-2 and TRBJ2-7, with D unresolved. The DNA end is a closer match to TRBJ2-5, so the J assignment may be wrong. Germline values: CDR1 LGHNA, CDR2 YNFKEQ. This CDR3 contains 15 residues. CDR3 bases: TGTGCCAGCAGCCAAGAAGAGAGTAGAGTCGAGACCCAGTACTTC. As protein: CASSQEESRVETQYF.